This T cell receptor (beta chain) was identified during a study of T cells expressing NK-cell markers. About the research overall: Seropositivity for HCMV was found in seven of the eight sequenced donors, with one seronegative. Overall study findings and caveats: There were several donors in whom these clonotypes also led the CD3+CD56-NKG2C+ fraction. Whether expanded NKG2C-expressing T cell clones recognize HCMV is unknown.

TCRdb re-called the 5' RACE reads; every CDR3 protein appears as one record, without DNA. The table lists approximately 550,000 distinct CDR3 sequences, with about 3.6% in the top ten. A remark on this clonotype: Its antigen is not identified.

Sample: blood T cells: a sorted CD56 or NKG2C T cell subset, CD4+ or CD8+ T cells, or bulk PBMC T cells (not recorded which). The TCR comes from a man aged 18 to 29 in good health.

The CDR3 region is CSARDLGRLAGGNVSYNEQFF. The rearrangement uses TRBV20-1 and TRBJ2-1; the TRBD2 assignment by TCRdb is unverifiable without DNA. This CDR3 contains 21 residues. The germline gives CDR1 DFQATT, CDR2 SNEGSKA (reference sequence).